This T cell receptor beta chain was obtained from a study of T-cell memory formation after mild COVID-19. TCRdb independently ran MiXCR on the 5' RACE reads; one entry per CDR3 protein. Of 470,000 or so distinct CDR3 sequences listed, approximately 20% are singletons. Trimming removed 5 bases at V and 3 bases at J, with 13 bases between. There are 14 residues in the CDR3. The clonotype originates from an adult woman who had mild COVID-19 (a few samples of this study predate the infection). Cell type and time point are not known. Sequencing was done on a sample of PBMCs or a T cell subset sorted from them (not recorded which). This chain links TRBV12-3 or TRBV12-4 with TRBJ1-2; TRBD1 is a possible D gene (6 bases). The CDR3 region has the DNA TGTGCCAGCAGTCTACAGGGTCAGGACTATGGCTACACCTTC. Protein product: CASSLQGQDYGYTF.